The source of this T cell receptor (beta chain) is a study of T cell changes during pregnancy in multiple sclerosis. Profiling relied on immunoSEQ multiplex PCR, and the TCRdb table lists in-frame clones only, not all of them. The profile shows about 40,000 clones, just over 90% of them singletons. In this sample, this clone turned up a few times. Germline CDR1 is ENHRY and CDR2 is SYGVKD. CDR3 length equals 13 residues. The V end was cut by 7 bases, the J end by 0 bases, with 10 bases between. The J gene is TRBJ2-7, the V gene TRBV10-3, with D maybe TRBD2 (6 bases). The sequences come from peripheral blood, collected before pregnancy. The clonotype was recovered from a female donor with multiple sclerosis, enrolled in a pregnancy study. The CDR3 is CAITSDTSYEQYF. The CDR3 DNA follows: TGTGCCATCACTAGCGACACCTCCTACGAGCAGTACTTC.